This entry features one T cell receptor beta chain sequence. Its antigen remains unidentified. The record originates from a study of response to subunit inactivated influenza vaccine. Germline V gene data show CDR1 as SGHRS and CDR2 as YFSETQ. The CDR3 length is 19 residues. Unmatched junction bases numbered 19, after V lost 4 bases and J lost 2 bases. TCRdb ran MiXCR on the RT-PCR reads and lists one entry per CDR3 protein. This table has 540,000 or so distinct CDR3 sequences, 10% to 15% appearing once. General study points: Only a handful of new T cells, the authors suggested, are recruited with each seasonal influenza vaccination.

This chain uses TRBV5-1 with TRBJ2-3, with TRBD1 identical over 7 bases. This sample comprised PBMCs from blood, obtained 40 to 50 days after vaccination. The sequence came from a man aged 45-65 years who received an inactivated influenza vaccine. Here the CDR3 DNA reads TGCGCCAGCAGCCAGCTTGAATTCGGTAGGGGGCGCACCACAGATACGCAGTATTTT. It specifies CASSQLEFGRGRTTDTQYF.